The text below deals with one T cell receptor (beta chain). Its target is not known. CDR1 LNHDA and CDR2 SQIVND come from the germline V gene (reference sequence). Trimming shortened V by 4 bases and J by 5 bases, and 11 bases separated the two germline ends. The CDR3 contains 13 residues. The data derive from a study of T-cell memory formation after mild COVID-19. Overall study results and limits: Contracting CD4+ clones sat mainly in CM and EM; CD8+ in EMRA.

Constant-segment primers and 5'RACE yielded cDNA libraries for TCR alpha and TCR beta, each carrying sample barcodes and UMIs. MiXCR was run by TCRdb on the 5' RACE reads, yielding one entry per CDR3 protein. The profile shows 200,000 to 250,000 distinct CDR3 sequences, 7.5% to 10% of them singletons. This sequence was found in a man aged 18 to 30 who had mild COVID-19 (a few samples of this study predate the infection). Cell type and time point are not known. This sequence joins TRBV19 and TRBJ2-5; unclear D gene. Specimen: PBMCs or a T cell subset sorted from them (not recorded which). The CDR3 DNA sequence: TGTGCCAGTAGTACCTCCACCCAGGAGACCCAGTACTTC. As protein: CASSTSTQETQYF.